This is a list of T cell receptor beta chains from one sample in a study of CD8+ T cells in alopecia areata. The data were produced by immunoSEQ multiplex PCR, yet TCRdb's version contains in-frame clones alone and is incomplete. The sample holds about 300,000 clones; 55% to 70% are singletons and the top ten take 1.8%. The source material was CD4+ T cells sorted from blood, sampled at week 24, from a patient treated with tofacitinib. These receptor sequences come from a human donor with alopecia areata. Each CDR3 is given with its conserved first and last residue. The D gene is left open where the match is weak. Expanded clones are given a class, and other clones once, few, many or no size at all.

clone size	V gene	J gene	D gene	CDR3 DNA	CDR3 protein
-	TRBV20-1	TRBJ1-1	TRBD1	TGCAGTGCTAGGGACAGGGAAGCTTTCTTT	CSARDREAFF
few	TRBV7-2	TRBJ1-1	-	TGTGCCAGCAGCCCCACGTTTTTAGGCACTGAAGCTTTCTTT	CASSPTFLGTEAFF
few	TRBV7-2	TRBJ1-3	-	TGTGCCAGCAGCTTAGTGGGGGTTTCCTCTGGAAACACCATATATTTT	CASSLVGVSSGNTIYF
few	TRBV7-9	TRBJ1-3	-	TGTGCCAGCAGCCTTACAGGACGAAACACCATATATTTT	CASSLTGRNTIYF
-	TRBV29-1	TRBJ1-4	-	TGCAGCGTGAGGACGGGTGAAAAACTGTTTTTT	CSVRTGEKLFF
-	TRBV5-4	TRBJ2-3	TRBD1	TGTGCCAGCAGCCAGGACAGGGAACCCCATGCGCAGTATTTT	CASSQDREPHAQYF
-	TRBV6-1	TRBJ2-7	-	TGTGCCAGCAGTAACCGGTACGAGCAGTACTTC	CASSNRYEQYF
few	TRBV7-6	TRBJ2-3	TRBD2	TGTGCCAGCAGCTCTAGCGGGGACGCAGATACGCAGTATTTT	CASSSSGDADTQYF
-	TRBV4-3	TRBJ1-6	-	TGCGCCAGCAGCCAAGATGCAGCGGGCAATTCACCCCTCCACTTT	CASSQDAAGNSPLHF
few	TRBV29-1	TRBJ1-2	-	TGCAGCGTTGGGCAGAAATTAAACTATGGCTACACCTTC	CSVGQKLNYGYTF
-	TRBV19	TRBJ2-6	-	TGTGCCAGTAAGGAGAATTCTGGGGCCAACGTCCTGACTTTC	CASKENSGANVLTF
many	TRBV28	TRBJ2-5	-	TGTGCCAGCAGCCTGGGTACAGGGTTGGAGACCCAGTACTTC	CASSLGTGLETQYF
-	TRBV30	TRBJ1-1	-	TGTGCCTGGAGTAGGGAGAGAAACACTGAAGCTTTCTTT	CAWSRERNTEAFF
-	TRBV4-2	TRBJ1-6	TRBD1	TGTGCCAGCAGCCAAGATAACAGGGGGCAAGAATCACCCCTCCACTTT	CASSQDNRGQESPLHF
-	TRBV7-8	TRBJ1-5	-	TGTGCCAGCAGCTTAGGGGTGGGGGAGCCCCAGCATTTT	CASSLGVGEPQHF
-	TRBV28	TRBJ1-5	-	TGTGCCAGCAGTTTACCGGTCCGCGGGTTAGCGGGCAATCAGCCCCAGCATTTT	CASSLPVRGLAGNQPQHF
-	TRBV30	TRBJ1-5	TRBD1	TGTGCCTGGAGTGTACAGGGGAATCAGCCCCAGCATTTT	CAWSVQGNQPQHF
-	TRBV5-1	TRBJ1-1	-	TGCGCCAGCAGCTTATGGGGGGCGGACACTGAAGCTTTCTTT	CASSLWGADTEAFF
few	TRBV30	TRBJ2-5	TRBD2	TGTGCCTGGAGTGTCCTCGGGACTAGCGGGGAAGAGACCCAGTACTTC	CAWSVLGTSGEETQYF
-	TRBV5-1	TRBJ2-7	-	TGCGCCAGCAGCTTCACTCCCGGGGACCAGCAGTACTTC	CASSFTPGDQQYF
-	TRBV2	TRBJ2-1	-	TGTGCCAGCATGGCTAGTTTTTACAATGAGCAGTTCTTC	CASMASFYNEQFF
-	TRBV4-2	TRBJ2-3	TRBD2	TGTGCCAGCAGCTCCAAGAACACGGGGGGGAACACAGATACGCAGTATTTT	CASSSKNTGGNTDTQYF
-	TRBV6-5	TRBJ2-4	TRBD2	TGTGCCAGCAGTTACCGGGGGGAGGTGAACATTCAGTACTTC	CASSYRGEVNIQYF
once	TRBV18	TRBJ2-5	-	TGTGCCAGCTCGCCAACAGGGTCGGGGGAGACCCAGTACTTC	CASSPTGSGETQYF
-	TRBV5-6	TRBJ2-3	-	TGTGCCAGCAGCTTGGGACCAGCCCCCTGGGGCCCAAGCACAGATACGCAGTATTTT	CASSLGPAPWGPSTDTQYF
-	TRBV5-1	TRBJ2-7	-	TGCGCCAGCAGCTTGGACAGGGTCCCCTACGAGCAGTACTTC	CASSLDRVPYEQYF
-	TRBV5-1	TRBJ2-5	-	TGCGCCAGCAGCTTGGATGAACAGGGCTTGAAGACCCAGTACTTC	CASSLDEQGLKTQYF
-	TRBV5-4	TRBJ1-1	-	TGTGCCAGCAGCCGATTGACGGGTAACACTGAAGCTTTCTTT	CASSRLTGNTEAFF
-	TRBV7-2	TRBJ1-5	TRBD1	TGTGCCAGCAGCTTAAGGGTGGACAGGGGCCAGCCCCAGCATTTT	CASSLRVDRGQPQHF
few	TRBV28	TRBJ2-7	-	TGTGCCAGCAGCATTCGGGACAATCTCTACGAGCAGTACTTC	CASSIRDNLYEQYF
-	TRBV30	TRBJ2-5	-	TGTGCCTGGAGTGTGGAGGCGGAGACCCAGTACTTC	CAWSVEAETQYF
-	TRBV6-1	TRBJ1-5	-	TGTGCCAGCAGTGAATTTGAGGATTTCCAGCATTTT	CASSEFEDFQHF
-	TRBV19	TRBJ1-5	-	TGTGCCAGTACCATGCAGGACGGGCATAGCAATCAGCCCCAGCATTTT	CASTMQDGHSNQPQHF
-	TRBV5-1	TRBJ2-2	TRBD1	TGCGCCAGCAGCTTGCGGACAGGGTTATCCGGGGAGCTGTTTTTT	CASSLRTGLSGELFF
-	TRBV18	TRBJ2-5	TRBD1	TGTGCCAGCTCACCCTTAGCTGGGACAGCTCAAGAGACCCAGTACTTC	CASSPLAGTAQETQYF
-	TRBV5-4	TRBJ2-3	TRBD1	TGTGCCAGCAGCTTTTTCGACAGGGAGTCAGATACGCAGTATTTT	CASSFFDRESDTQYF
-	TRBV20-1	TRBJ1-1	-	TGCAGTGCGAAGAGGACTGAAGCTTTCTTT	CSAKRTEAFF
-	TRBV15	TRBJ1-5	-	TGTGCCACCAGCAGTGTGTATAGTCGGAATCAGCCCCAGCATTTT	CATSSVYSRNQPQHF
-	TRBV11-3	TRBJ1-1	TRBD1	TGTGCCAGCAGCTTAGATGGGACAGGGAATGCTGAAGCTTTCTTT	CASSLDGTGNAEAFF
few	TRBV5-4	TRBJ2-4	TRBD1	TGTGCCAGCAGCAGTGGGACAGGGGGGAGAAACATTCAGTACTTC	CASSSGTGGRNIQYF
-	TRBV4-2	TRBJ2-1	TRBD2	TGTGCCAGCAGCCAAGTTTTAGCGGGGGGTGCCTACAATGAGCAGTTCTTC	CASSQVLAGGAYNEQFF
-	TRBV7-9	TRBJ2-2	-	TGTGCCAGCAGTTGGAACACCGGGGAGCTGTTTTTT	CASSWNTGELFF
-	TRBV6-1	TRBJ2-3	-	TGTGCCAGCAGTGCAAGGACAGCTCGCACAGATACGCAGTATTTT	CASSARTARTDTQYF
-	TRBV2	TRBJ2-7	-	TGTGCCAGCAGTGTTGGTGGCTACGAGCAGTACTTC	CASSVGGYEQYF
-	TRBV27	TRBJ1-1	-	TGTGCCAGCAGTTTCCTCAGGAACACTGAAGCTTTCTTT	CASSFLRNTEAFF
-	TRBV29-1	TRBJ1-2	-	TGCAGCTGGGTGGATGGGCAAGGCTACACCTTC	CSWVDGQGYTF
-	TRBV30	TRBJ1-5	-	TGTGCCTGGAGTGTATCGAACAGGGTCAATCAGCCCCAGCATTTT	CAWSVSNRVNQPQHF
-	TRBV5-4	TRBJ1-1	-	TGTGCCAGCAGCTTCGGGTCCCGAGGGGTCTCTGAAGCTTTCTTT	CASSFGSRGVSEAFF
-	TRBV9	TRBJ2-5	-	TGTGCCAGCAGCGTAACGGGGGCGCTAGGCGAGACCCAGTACTTC	CASSVTGALGETQYF
-	TRBV2	TRBJ1-4	-	TGTGCCAGCACTGAGGAAAAACTGTTTTTT	CASTEEKLFF
-	TRBV29-1	TRBJ2-1	-	TGCAGCGCGAAGCTACAGGGATTCCTAAGTCAAACAACCTCCTACAATGAGCAGTTCTTC	CSAKLQGFLSQTTSYNEQFF
-	TRBV29-1	TRBJ1-2	TRBD1	TGCAGCGTTGAAGGACAGGGGGCCTATGGCTACACCTTC	CSVEGQGAYGYTF